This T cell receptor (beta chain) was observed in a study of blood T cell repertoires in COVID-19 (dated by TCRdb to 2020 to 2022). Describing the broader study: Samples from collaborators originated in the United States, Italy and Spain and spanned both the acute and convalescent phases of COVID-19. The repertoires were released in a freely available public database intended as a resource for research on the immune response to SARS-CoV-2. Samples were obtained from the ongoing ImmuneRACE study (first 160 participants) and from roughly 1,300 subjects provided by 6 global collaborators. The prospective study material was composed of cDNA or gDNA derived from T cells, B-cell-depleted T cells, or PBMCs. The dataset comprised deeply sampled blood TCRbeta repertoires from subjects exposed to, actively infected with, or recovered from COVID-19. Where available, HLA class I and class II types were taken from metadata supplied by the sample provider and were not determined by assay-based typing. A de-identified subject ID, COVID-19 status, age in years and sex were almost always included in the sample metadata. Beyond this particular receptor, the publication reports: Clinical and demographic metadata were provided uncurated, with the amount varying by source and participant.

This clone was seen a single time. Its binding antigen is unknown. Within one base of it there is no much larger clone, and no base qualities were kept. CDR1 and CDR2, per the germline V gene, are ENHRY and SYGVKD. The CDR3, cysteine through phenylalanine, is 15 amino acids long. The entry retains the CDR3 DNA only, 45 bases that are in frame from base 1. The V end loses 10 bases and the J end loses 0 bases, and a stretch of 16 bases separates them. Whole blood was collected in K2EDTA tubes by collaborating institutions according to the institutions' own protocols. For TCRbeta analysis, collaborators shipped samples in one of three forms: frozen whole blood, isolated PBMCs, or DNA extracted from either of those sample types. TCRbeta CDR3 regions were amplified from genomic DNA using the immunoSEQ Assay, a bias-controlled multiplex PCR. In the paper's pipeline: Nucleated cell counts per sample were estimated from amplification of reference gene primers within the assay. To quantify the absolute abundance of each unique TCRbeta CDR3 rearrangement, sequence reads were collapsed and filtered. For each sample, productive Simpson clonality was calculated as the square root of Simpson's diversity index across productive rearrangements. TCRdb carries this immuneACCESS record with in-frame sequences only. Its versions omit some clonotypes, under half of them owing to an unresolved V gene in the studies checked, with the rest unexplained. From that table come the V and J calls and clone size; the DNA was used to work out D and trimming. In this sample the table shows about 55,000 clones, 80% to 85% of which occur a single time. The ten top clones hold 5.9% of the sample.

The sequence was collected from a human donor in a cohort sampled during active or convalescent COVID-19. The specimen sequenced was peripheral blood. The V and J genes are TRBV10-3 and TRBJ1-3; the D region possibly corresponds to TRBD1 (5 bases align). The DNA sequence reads TGTGCCACCACCGAAGGGGCCCTCTCTGGAAACACCATATATTTT. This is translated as CATTEGALSGNTIYF.